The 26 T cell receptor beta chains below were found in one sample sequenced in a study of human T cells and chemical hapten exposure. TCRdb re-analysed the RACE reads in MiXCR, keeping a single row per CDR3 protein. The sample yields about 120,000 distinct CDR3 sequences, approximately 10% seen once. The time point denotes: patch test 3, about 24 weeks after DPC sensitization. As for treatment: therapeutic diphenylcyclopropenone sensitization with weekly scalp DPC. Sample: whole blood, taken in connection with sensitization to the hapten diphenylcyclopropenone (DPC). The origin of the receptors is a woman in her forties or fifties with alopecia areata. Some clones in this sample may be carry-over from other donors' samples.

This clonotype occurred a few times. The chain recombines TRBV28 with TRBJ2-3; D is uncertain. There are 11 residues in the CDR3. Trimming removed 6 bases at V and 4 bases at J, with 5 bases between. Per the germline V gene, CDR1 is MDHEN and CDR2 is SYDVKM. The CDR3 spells CASSHADTQYF. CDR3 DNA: TGTGCCAGCAGCCATGCAGATACGCAGTATTTT.

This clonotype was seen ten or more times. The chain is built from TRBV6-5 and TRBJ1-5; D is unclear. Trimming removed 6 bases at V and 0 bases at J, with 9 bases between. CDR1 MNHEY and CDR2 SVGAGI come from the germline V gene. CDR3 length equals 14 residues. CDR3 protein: CASRKGGSNQPQHF. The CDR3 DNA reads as TGTGCCAGCAGGAAGGGTGGTAGCAATCAGCCCCAGCATTTT.

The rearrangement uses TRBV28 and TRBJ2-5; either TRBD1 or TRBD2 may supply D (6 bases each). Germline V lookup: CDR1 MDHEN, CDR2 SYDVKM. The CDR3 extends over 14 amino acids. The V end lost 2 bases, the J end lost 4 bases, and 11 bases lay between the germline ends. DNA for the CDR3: TGTGCCAGCAGTTTACTGGGGGGCGTAGAGACCCAGTACTTC. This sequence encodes CASSLLGGVETQYF.

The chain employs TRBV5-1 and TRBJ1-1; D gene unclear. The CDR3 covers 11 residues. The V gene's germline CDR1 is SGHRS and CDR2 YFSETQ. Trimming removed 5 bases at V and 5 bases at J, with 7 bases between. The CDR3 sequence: CASREGTEAFF. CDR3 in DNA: TGCGCCAGCAGGGAAGGGACTGAAGCTTTCTTT.

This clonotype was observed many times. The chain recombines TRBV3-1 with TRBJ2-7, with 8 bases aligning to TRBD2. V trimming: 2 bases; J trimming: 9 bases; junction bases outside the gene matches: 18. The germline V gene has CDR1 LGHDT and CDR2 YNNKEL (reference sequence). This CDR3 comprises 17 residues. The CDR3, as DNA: TGTGCCAGCAGCCAATCAGCGGGGGACTCGGCGGTCTTCGGGCAGTACTTC. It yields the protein CASSQSAGDSAVFGQYF.

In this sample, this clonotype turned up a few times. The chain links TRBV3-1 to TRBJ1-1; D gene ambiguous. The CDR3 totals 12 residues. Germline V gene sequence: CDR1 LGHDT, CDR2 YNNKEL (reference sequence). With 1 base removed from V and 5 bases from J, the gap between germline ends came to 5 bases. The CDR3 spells CASSQALTEAFF. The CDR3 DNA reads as TGTGCCAGCAGCCAAGCATTGACTGAAGCTTTCTTT.

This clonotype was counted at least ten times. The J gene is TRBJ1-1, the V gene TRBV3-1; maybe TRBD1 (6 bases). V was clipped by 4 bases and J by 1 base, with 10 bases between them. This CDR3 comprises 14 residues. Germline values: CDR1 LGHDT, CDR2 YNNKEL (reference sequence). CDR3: CASSLGTRNTEAFF. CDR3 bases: TGTGCCAGCAGCCTGGGGACAAGGAACACTGAAGCTTTCTTT.

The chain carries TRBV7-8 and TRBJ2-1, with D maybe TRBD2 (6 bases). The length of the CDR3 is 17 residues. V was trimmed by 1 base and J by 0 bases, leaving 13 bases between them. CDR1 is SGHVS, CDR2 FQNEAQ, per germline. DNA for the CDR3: TGTGCCAGCAGCTTAGAGTTGCGGGGCAGCTCCTACAATGAGCAGTTCTTC. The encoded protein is CASSLELRGSSYNEQFF.

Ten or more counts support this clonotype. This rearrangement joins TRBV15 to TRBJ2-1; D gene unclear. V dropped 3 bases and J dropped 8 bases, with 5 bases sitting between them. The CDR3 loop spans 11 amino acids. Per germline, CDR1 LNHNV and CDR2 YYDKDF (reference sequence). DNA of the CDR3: TGTGCCACCAGCAGCTTGGATGAGCAGTTCTTC. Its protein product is CATSSLDEQFF.

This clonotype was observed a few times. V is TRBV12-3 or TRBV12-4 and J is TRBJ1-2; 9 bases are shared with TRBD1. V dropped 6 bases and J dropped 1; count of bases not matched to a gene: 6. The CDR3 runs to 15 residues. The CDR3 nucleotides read TGTGCCAGCAGGCATGGGACAGGGAATAACTATGGCTACACCTTC. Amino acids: CASRHGTGNNYGYTF.

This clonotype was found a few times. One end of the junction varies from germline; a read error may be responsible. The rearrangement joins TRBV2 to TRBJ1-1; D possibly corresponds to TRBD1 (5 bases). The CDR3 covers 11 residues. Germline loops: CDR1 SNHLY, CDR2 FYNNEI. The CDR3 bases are TGTGTCAGCCGGGGCAGGACTGAAGCTTTCTTT. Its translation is CVSRGRTEAFF.

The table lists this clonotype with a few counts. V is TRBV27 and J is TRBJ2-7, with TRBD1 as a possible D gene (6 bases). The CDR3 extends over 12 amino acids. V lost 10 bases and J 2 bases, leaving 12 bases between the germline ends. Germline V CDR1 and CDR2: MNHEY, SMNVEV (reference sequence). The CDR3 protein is CATGDGAYEQYF. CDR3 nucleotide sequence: TGTGCCACAGGGGACGGCGCCTACGAGCAGTACTTC.

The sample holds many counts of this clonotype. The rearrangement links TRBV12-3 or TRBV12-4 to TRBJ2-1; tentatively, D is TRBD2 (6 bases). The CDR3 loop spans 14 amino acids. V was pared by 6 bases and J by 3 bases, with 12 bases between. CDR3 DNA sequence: TGTGCCAGCAGGTCGCAGGACTACTACAATGAGCAGTTCTTC. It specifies CASRSQDYYNEQFF.

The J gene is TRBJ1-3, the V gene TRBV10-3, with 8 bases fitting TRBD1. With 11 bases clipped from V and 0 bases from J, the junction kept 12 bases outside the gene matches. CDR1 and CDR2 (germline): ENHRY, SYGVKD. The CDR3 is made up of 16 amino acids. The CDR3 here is CAVTRGQAFSGNTIYF. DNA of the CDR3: TGTGCCGTCACTCGGGGACAGGCATTCTCTGGAAACACCATATATTTT.

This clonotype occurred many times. The chain's CDR3 is CSAPGSSATKNIQYF. Written as DNA, the CDR3 is TGCAGTGCCCCGGGGTCTAGCGCAACCAAAAACATTCAGTACTTC. The chain combines TRBV20-1 with TRBJ2-4, with D possibly being TRBD2 (6 bases). In germline, CDR1 is DFQATT, CDR2 SNEGSKA (reference sequence). Between the trimmed V and J ends, which lost 6 bases and 2 bases, there was a span of 17 bases. The CDR3 loop spans 15 amino acids.

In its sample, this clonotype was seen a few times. CDR3 sequence: CASSVSGREQFF. Here the CDR3 DNA reads TGTGCCAGCAGTGTTAGCGGGCGTGAGCAGTTCTTC. The rearrangement joins TRBV25-1 to TRBJ2-1; 7 bases fit TRBD2. In germline, CDR1 is MGHDK, CDR2 SYGVNS. This CDR3 contains 12 residues. V dropped 4 bases and J dropped 9; count of bases not matched to a gene: 3. Variable domain in full (rest from reference TRBV25-1 and TRBJ2-1): EADIYQTPRYLVIGTGKKITLECSQTMGHDKMYWYQQDPGMELHLIHYSYGVNSTEKGDLSSESTVSRIRTEHFPLTLESARPSHTSQYLCASSVSGREQFFGPGTRLTVL.

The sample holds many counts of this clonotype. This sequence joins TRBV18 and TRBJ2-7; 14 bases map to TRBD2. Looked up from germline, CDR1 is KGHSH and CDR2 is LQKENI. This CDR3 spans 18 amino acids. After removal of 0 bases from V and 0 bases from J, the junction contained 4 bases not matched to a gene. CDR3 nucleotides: TGTGCCAGCTCACCACCACCGGGACTAGCGGGAGTCTCCTACGAGCAGTACTTC. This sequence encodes CASSPPPGLAGVSYEQYF.

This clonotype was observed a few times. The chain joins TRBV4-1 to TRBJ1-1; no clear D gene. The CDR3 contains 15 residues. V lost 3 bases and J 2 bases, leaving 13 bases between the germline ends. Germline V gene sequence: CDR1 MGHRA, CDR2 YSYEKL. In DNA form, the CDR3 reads TGCGCCAGCAGCCAGCTGACGACGGAAAACACTGAAGCTTTCTTT. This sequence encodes CASSQLTTENTEAFF.

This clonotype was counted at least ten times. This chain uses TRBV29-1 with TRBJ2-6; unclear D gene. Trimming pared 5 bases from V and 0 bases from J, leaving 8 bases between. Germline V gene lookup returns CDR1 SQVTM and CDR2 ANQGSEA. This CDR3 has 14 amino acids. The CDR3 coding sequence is TGCAGCGTTCAGGAAACCTCTGGGGCCAACGTCCTGACTTTC. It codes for CSVQETSGANVLTF.

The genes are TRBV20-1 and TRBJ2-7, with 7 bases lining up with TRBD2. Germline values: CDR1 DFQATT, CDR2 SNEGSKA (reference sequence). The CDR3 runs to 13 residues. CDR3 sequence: CSAGRARIDEQYF. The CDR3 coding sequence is TGCAGCGCGGGGAGGGCCCGTATAGACGAGCAGTACTTC.

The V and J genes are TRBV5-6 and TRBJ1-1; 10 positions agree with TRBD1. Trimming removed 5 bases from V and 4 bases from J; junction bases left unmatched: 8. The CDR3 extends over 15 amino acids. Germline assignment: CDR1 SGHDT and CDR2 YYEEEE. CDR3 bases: TGTGCCAGCAGTTCGACAGGGGGCGGAGGCACTGAAGCTTTCTTT. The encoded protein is CASSSTGGGGTEAFF.

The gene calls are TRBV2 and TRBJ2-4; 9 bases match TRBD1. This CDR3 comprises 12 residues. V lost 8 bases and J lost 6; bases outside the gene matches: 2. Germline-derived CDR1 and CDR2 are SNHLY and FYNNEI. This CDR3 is CASLGQGNIQYF. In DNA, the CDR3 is TGTGCCAGCCTGGGACAGGGAAACATTCAGTACTTC.

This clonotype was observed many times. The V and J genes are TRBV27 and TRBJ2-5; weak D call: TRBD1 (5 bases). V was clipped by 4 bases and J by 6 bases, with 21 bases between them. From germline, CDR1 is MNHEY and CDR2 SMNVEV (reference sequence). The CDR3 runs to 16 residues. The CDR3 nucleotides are TGTGCCAGCAGTTCAGACCCCGGCCAGGGTCTAAAGACCCAGTACTTC. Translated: CASSSDPGQGLKTQYF.

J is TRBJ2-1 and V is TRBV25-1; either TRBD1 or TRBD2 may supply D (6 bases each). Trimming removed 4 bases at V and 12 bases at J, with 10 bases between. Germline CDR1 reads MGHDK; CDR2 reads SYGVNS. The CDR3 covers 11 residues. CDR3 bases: TGTGCCAGCAGTGGGGGGGCTAGGCAGTTCTTC. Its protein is CASSGGARQFF.

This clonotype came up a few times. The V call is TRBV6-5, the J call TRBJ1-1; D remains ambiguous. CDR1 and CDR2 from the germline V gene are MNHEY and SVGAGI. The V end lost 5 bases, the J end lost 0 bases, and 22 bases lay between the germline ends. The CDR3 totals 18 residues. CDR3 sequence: CASSAPRGRSFLNTEAFF. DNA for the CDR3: TGTGCCAGCAGTGCCCCCCGAGGACGCTCCTTCCTGAACACTGAAGCTTTCTTT.

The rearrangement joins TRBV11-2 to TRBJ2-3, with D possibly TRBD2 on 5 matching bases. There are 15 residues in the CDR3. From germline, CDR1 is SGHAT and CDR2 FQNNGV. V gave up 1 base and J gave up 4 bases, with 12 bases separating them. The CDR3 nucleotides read TGTGCCAGCAGCTTAGTTCGGGGAGCAGCAGATACGCAGTATTTT. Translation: CASSLVRGAADTQYF.